Given below is one TCR beta chain in context. The junction had 5 bases not matched to a gene; V was cut back by 4 bases and J by 1 base. The CDR3 covers 17 residues. Germline V CDR1 and CDR2: SGDLS, YYNGEE. The sample belongs to a study of blood T cell repertoires in COVID-19. Study context: Sample material is recorded as cDNA or gDNA derived from T cells, B-cell-depleted T cells, or PBMCs.

Original processing notes: Reference gene primer amplification in the assay estimated nucleated cell counts. Sequencing was performed with immunoSEQ multiplex PCR; in TCRdb, only in-frame clones are kept and a portion is missing. Clone size and the V and J calls come from that table; the DNA yielded D and trimming. The sample lists about 170,000 clones, under 95% occurring once. This receptor was identified in a young man with COVID-19, enrolled during active disease. Sequencing was done on a sample of peripheral blood. This chain links TRBV9 with TRBJ2-2, with 12 bases identical to TRBD2. CDR3 sequence: CASSPRGLAGNTGELFF. The CDR3 DNA is TGTGCCAGCAGCCCTAGGGGACTAGCGGGGAACACCGGGGAGCTGTTTTTT.